This T cell receptor beta chain is from a study of identical twins. TCRdb reprocessed the 5' RACE reads via MiXCR and lists one record per CDR3 protein. The sample yields approximately 550,000 distinct CDR3 sequences, 20% to 25% seen once. This CDR3 is 14 amino acids long. Germline V lookup: CDR1 DFQATT, CDR2 SNEGSKA (reference sequence). V shed 3 bases and J shed 2 bases, with 12 bases lying between them. This sample also appeared in a second study, on yellow fever vaccine responses in identical twins.

Material for sequencing was CD4+ T cells sorted from blood. The receptor was isolated from a woman under 30 in good health. J is TRBJ2-3 and V is TRBV20-1; possible D gene TRBD2, 5 bases. As DNA, the CDR3 is TGCAGTGCTAGTATCGGACTTTACACAGATACGCAGTATTTT. It translates to CSASIGLYTDTQYF.